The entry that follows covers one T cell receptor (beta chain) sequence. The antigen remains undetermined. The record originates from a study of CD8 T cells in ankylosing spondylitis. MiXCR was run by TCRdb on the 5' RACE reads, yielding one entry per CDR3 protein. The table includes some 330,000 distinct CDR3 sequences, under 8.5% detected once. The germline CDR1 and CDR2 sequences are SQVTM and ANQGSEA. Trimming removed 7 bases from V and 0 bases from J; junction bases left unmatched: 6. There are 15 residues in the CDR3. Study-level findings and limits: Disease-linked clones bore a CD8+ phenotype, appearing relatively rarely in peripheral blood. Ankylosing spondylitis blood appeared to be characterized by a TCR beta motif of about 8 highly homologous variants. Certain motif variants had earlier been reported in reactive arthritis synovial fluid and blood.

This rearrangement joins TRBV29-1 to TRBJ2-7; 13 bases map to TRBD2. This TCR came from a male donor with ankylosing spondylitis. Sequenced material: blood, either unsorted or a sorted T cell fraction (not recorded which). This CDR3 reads CSAKRTSGSSYEQYF. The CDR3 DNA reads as TGCAGCGCGAAGAGGACTAGCGGGAGCTCCTACGAGCAGTACTTC.